This T cell receptor (beta chain) was recorded in a study of glioma-infiltrating T cells after dendritic cell vaccination (dated by TCRdb to the mid-2010s). Regarding the study in general: A cohort of 15 or so glioblastoma patients from Phase I and II dendritic cell vaccination trials was included, of whom 9 were newly diagnosed and 6 had recurrent disease. Between about 2002 and 2012, the patients were given dendritic cell vaccination pulsed with autologous tumor lysate. To make the vaccine, monocyte-derived dendritic cells were cultured for less than nine days with IL-4 and GM-CSF and then pulsed overnight with autologous tumor lysate. Each patient got three intradermal injections of the dendritic cell vaccine, spaced at biweekly intervals, in the arm below the axilla. In glioblastoma patients vaccinated with dendritic cells, deep sequencing of TCR beta CDR3 regions served to measure the amount of tumor-infiltrating lymphocytes and to compare repertoires between tumor and blood. Survival after dendritic cell vaccination was correlated with TCR sequencing metrics such as TIL content and the overlap between tumor and blood repertoires. Study-wide conclusions, independent of this receptor: TCR clonality showed no direct relationship with survival, which suggests that a diverse polyclonal response may be important. The cohort was small and heterogeneous, few patients had complete blood and tumor sets, and even fewer had initial-recurrent tumor pairs. Higher estimated pretreatment TIL content predicted longer time to progression and overall survival after dendritic cell vaccination. The three-group TCR overlap response model was described as speculative and requiring prospective validation.

Sample time point, as interpreted from the label and publication: after dendritic cell vaccination, including at tumor progression/relapse. To be selected, patients needed enough residual fresh-frozen tumor tissue and more than two years of available survival data. None of the glioblastoma patients carried an isocitrate dehydrogenase mutation, although molecular status otherwise varied. PBMC were collected before vaccination, two weeks after the third vaccination, and at tumor progression if progression occurred. Genomic DNA was extracted with the Qiagen DNeasy Blood extraction Kit. TCRB CDR3 regions were amplified from approximately 2 ug genomic DNA, or all available DNA if less, using the immunoSEQ assay. Multiplex PCR used 60 forward primers for TCR V beta segments and 13 reverse primers for J beta segments. Synthetic control templates were spiked into each sample at limiting dilution to estimate reads per starting template. Sequencing produced 87 bp reads on the Illumina HiSeq System. In the paper's pipeline: To remove PCR and sequencing errors, closely related sequences were merged with a nearest neighbor algorithm. TCR overlap was measured as the percentage of unique tumor TCR beta sequences also present in the same patient's peripheral blood. Entries here come from immuneACCESS through TCRdb and include only in-frame sequences with V and J called. Some clones fail to appear in such tables; in the studies checked, an unresolved V gene covers under half of the shortfall, and the cause of the remainder is unknown. The V and J calls and clone size are taken from that table; D and trimming were inferred from the DNA. In all, the sample holds over 80,000 clones, and approximately 75% of those were seen once. The ten largest make up approximately 2% of the sample.

To note about this clone: The clone's antigen remains unknown. There are no base qualities to consult, and no much larger clone falls within one base.

V and J lose 1 base and 6 bases, and a span of 13 bases separates them. Via the germline V gene (reference sequence), CDR1 is SEHNR and CDR2 FQNEAQ. From the cysteine up to the phenylalanine, the CDR3 has a length of 14 residues. The DNA shown is the 42-base CDR3, in frame from base 1. This receptor chain uses TRBV7-9 and TRBJ2-7; TRBD1 might be the D gene, on 6 matching bases. The TCR comes from a human donor with glioblastoma. Source: blood, taken after dendritic cell vaccination. The DNA sequence is TGTGCCAGCAGCTTAGGTTCAGGCAGGGGCGAGCAGTACTTC. Its protein is CASSLGSGRGEQYF.